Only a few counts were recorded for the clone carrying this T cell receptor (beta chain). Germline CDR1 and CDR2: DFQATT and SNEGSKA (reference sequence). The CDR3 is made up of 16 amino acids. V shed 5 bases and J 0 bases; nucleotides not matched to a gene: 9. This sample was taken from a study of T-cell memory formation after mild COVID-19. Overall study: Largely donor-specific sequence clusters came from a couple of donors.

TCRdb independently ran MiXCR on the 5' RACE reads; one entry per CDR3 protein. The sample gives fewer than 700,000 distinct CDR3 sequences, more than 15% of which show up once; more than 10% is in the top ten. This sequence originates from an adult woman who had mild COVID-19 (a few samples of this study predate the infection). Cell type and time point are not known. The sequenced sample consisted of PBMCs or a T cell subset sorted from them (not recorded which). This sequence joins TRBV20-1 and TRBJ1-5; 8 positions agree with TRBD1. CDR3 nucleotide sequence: TGCAGTGCTCTCTCGGGACAGGACTATAGCAATCAGCCCCAGCATTTT. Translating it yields CSALSGQDYSNQPQHF.